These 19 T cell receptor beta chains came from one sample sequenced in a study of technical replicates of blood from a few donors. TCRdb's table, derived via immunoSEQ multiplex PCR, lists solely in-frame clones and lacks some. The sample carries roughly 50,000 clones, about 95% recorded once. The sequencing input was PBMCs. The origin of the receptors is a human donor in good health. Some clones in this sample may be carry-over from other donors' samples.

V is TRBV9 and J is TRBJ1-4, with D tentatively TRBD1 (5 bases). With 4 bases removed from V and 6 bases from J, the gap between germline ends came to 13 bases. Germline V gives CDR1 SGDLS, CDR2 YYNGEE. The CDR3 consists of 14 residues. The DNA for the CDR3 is TGTGCCAGCAGCACCCAGGGAGGCGATGAAAAACTGTTTTTT. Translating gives CASSTQGGDEKLFF.

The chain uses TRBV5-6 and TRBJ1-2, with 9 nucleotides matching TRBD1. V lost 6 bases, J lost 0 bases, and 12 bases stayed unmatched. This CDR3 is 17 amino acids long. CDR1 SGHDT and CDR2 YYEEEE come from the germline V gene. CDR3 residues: CASNTPGQGKSNYGYTF. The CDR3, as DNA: TGTGCCAGCAACACCCCGGGACAGGGCAAGTCTAACTATGGCTACACCTTC. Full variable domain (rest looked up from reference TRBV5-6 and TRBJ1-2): DAGVTQSPTHLIKTRGQQVTLRCSPKSGHDTVSWYQQALGQGPQFIFQYYEEEERQRGNFPDRFSGHQFPNYSSELNVNALLLGDSALYLCASNTPGQGKSNYGYTFGSGTRLTVV.

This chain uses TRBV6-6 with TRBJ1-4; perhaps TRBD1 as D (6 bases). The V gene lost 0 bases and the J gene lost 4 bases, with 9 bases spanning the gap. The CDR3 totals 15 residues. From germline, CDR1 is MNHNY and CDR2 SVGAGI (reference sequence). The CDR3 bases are TGTGCCAGCAGTTACTCGGGACAAGATAATGAAAAACTGTTTTTT. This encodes CASSYSGQDNEKLFF.

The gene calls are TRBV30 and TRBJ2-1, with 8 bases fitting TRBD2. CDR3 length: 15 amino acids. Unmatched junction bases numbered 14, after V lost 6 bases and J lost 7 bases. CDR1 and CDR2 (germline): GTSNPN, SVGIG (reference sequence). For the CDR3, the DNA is TGTGCCTGTCCTCGTCGGGAGGGCCACGGAAATGAGCAGTTCTTC. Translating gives CACPRREGHGNEQFF.

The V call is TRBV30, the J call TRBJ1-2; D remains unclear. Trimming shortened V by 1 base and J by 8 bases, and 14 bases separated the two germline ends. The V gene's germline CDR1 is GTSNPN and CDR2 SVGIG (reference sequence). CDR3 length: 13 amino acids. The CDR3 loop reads CAWSGGNLSGYTF. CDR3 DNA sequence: TGTGCCTGGAGTGGAGGAAACCTATCCGGCTACACCTTC.

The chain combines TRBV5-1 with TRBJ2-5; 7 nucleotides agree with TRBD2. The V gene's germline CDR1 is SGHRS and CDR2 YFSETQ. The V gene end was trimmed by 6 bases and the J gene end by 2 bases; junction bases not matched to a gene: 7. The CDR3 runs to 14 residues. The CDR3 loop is CASNLFGGQETQYF. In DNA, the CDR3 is TGCGCCAGCAACCTTTTCGGGGGGCAAGAGACCCAGTACTTC. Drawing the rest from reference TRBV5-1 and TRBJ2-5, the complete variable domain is KAGVTQTPRYLIKTRGQQVTLSCSPISGHRSVSWYQQTPGQGLQFLFEYFSETQRNKGNFPGRFSGRQFSNSRSEMNVSTLELGDSALYLCASNLFGGQETQYFGPGTRLLVL.

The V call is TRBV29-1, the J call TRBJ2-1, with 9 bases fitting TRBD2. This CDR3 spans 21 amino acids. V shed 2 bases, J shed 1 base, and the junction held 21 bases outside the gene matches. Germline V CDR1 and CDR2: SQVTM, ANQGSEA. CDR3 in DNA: TGCAGCGTTGAATTCCAGCGGGGGGCCCCGGGGGGTCGTAGGTCCTACAATGAGCAGTTCTTC. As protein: CSVEFQRGAPGGRRSYNEQFF.

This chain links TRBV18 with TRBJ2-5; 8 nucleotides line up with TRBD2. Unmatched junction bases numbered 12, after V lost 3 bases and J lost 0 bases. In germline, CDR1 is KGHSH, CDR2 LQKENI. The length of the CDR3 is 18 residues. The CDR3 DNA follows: TGTGCCAGCTCACCGCTAATGATAGCGGGGCAGTACCAAGAGACCCAGTACTTC. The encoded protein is CASSPLMIAGQYQETQYF.

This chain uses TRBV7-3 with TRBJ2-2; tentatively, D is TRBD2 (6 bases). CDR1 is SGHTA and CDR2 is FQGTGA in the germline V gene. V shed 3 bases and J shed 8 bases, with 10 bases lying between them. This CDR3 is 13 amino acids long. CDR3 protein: CASSLSGSGELFF. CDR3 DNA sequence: TGTGCCAGCAGCTTGAGCGGGTCGGGGGAGCTGTTTTTT.

The CDR3 DNA reads TGCGCCAGCAGCTCGGACAGGGGGCAAGGAGAGACCCAGTACTTC. It is translated as CASSSDRGQGETQYF. The V gene is TRBV5-1, the J gene TRBJ2-5; 11 bases map to TRBD1. Germline V lookup: CDR1 SGHRS, CDR2 YFSETQ. CDR3 length: 15 amino acids. After removal of 3 bases from V and 4 bases from J, the junction contained 5 bases not matched to a gene.

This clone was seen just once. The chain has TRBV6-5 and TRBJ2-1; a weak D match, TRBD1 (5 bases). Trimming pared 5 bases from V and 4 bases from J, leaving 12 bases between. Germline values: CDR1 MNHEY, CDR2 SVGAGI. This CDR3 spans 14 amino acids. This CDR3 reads CASSPSAGYNEQFF. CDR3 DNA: TGTGCCAGCAGTCCCTCGGCAGGGTACAATGAGCAGTTCTTC.

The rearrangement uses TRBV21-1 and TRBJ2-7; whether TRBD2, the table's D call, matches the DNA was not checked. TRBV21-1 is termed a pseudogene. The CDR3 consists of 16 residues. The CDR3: CASSLEREGFPAGQYF. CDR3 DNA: TGTGCCAGCAGCCTGGAGCGGGAGGGTTTCCCCGCCGGGCAGTACTTC.

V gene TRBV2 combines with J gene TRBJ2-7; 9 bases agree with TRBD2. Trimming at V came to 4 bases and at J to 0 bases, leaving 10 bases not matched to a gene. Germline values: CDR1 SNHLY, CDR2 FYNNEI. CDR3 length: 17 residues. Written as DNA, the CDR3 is TGTGCCAGCAGTGTCAGGCTAGCGGGGCTTTCCTCCTACGAGCAGTACTTC. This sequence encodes CASSVRLAGLSSYEQYF.

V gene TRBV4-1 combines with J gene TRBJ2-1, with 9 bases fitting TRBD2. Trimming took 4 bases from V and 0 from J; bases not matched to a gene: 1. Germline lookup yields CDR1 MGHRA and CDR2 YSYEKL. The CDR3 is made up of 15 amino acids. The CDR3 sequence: CASSLSGSSYNEQFF. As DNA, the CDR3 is TGCGCCAGCAGCCTTAGCGGGAGCTCCTACAATGAGCAGTTCTTC.

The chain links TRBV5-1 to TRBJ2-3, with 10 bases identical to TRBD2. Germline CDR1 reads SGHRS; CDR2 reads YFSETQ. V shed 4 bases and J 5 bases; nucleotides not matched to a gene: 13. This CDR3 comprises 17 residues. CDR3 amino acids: CASSPKSGGALLDTQYF. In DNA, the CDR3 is TGCGCCAGCAGCCCTAAAAGCGGGGGGGCCTTGTTAGATACGCAGTATTTT.

The CDR3 spells CASSPEPGTGNYEQYF. The CDR3 DNA follows: TGTGCCAGCAGCCCAGAACCGGGGACAGGGAACTACGAGCAGTACTTC. The J gene is TRBJ2-7, the V gene TRBV13; 9 positions agree with TRBD1. The CDR3 spans 16 residues. Losses at the gene ends were 5 bases for V and 3 bases for J; bases not matched to a gene: 11. Germline V gene data show CDR1 as PRHDT and CDR2 as FYEKMQ (reference sequence).

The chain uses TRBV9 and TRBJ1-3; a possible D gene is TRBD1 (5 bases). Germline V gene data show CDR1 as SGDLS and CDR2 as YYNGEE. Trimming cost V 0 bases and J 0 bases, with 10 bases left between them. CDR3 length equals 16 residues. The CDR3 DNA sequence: TGTGCCAGCAGCGTAGGGGGCAGCACCTCTGGAAACACCATATATTTT. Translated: CASSVGGSTSGNTIYF.

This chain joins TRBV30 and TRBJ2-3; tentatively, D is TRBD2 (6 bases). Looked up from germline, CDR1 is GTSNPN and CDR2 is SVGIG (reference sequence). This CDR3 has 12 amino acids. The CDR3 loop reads CAEGDLTDTQYF. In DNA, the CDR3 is TGTGCGGAGGGCGACCTCACAGATACGCAGTATTTT. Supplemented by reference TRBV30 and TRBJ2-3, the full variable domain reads SQTIHQWPATLVQPVGSPLSLECTVEGTSNPNLYWYRQAAGRGLQLLFYSVGIGQISSEVPQNLSASRPQDRQFILSSKKLLLSDSGFYLCAEGDLTDTQYFGPGTRLTVL.

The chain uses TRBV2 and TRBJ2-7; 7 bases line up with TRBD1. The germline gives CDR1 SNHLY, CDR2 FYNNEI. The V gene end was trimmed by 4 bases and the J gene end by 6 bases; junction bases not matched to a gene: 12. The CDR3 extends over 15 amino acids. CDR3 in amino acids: CASSGQGTSSSEQYF. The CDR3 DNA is TGTGCCAGCAGTGGACAGGGTACTTCGTCGTCCGAGCAGTACTTC. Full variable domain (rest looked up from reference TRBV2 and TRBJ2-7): EPEVTQTPSHQVTQMGQEVILRCVPISNHLYFYWYRQILGQKVEFLVSFYNNEISEKSEIFDDQFSVERPDGSNFTLKIRSTKLEDSAMYFCASSGQGTSSSEQYFGPGTRLTVT.